The clone carrying this T cell receptor (beta chain) was counted many times. Its cognate antigen is unknown. This specimen comes from a study of early T cells in non-severe SARS-CoV-2 infection. Study-level points and caveats: In VDJdb matching, anti-spike CD8 responses were favored while private and CD4 specificities went missing.

The germline V and J ends were trimmed by 3 bases and 5 bases, with 8 bases remaining between them. Germline-derived CDR1 and CDR2 are SGDLS and YYNGEE. This CDR3 has 12 residues. MiXCR, run by TCRdb on the 5' RACE reads, gives a single entry per CDR3 protein. The sample includes tens of thousands of distinct CDR3 sequences, 5% to 6% of them seen just once. The rearrangement joins TRBV9 to TRBJ2-5; D not resolved. The receptor comes from an adult who was a healthcare worker with PCR-confirmed SARS-CoV-2 infection or an uninfected control (not recorded which). Sequencing used whole blood, obtained at baseline. The CDR3 DNA is TGTGCCAGCAGCGGTGTGGGGGAGACCCAGTACTTC. Translation gives CASSGVGETQYF.